This T cell receptor (beta chain) was sequenced for a study of OX40 agonist ivuxolimab in advanced cancers. Study overall: Each dose-escalation patient presented with hepatocellular carcinoma, melanoma, renal cell or head and neck cancer.

As for this clone: Its antigen is undetermined.

The CDR3 length is 14 residues. Germline CDR1 is SGHRS and CDR2 is YFSETQ. V trimming: 4 bases; J trimming: 7 bases; junction bases outside the gene matches: 7. Data came from immunoSEQ multiplex PCR; TCRdb stores just in-frame clones and leaves some out. The sample gives about 80,000 clones, about 86% of which show up once; over 1.5% is in the top ten. Broader study findings: The study observed clonal expansion of CD4+ and CD8+ blood T cells by week 6 at 0.1 to 3.0 mg/kg.

Sequencing used CD4+ or CD8+ T cells sorted from blood, obtained in a trial of the OX40 agonist ivuxolimab. The receptor comes from an adult with an advanced solid tumor such as melanoma, head and neck, liver or kidney cancer. The V gene is TRBV5-1, the J gene TRBJ1-2; 10 bases line up with TRBD1. The CDR3 bases are TGCGCCAGCAGCCCACTAGGACAGGGGGGTGGCTACACCTTC. The encoded protein is CASSPLGQGGGYTF.